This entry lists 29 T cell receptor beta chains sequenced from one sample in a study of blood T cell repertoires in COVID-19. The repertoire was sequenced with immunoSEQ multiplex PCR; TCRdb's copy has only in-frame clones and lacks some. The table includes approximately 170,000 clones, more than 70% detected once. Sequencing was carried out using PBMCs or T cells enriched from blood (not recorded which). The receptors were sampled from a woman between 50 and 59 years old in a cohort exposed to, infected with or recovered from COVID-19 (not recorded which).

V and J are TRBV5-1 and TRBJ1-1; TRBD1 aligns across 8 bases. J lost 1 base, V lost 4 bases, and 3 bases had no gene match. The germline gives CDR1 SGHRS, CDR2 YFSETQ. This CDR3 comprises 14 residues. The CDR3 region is CASSGGTGNTEAFF. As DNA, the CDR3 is TGCGCCAGCAGCGGAGGGACAGGGAACACTGAAGCTTTCTTT.

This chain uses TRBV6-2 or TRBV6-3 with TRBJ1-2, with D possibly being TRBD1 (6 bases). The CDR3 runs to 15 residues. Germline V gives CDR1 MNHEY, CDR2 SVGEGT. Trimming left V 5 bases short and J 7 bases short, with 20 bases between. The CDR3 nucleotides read TGTGCCAGCAGTCAAAGCTGGGGACAAGGATCTGGCTACACCTTC. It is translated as CASSQSWGQGSGYTF.

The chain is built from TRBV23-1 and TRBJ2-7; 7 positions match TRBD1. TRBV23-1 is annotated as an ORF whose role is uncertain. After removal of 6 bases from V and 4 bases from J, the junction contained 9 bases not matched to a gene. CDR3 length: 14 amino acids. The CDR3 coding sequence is TGCGCCAGCAGCCCCGGGACAGACCCTTACGAGCAGTACTTC. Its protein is CASSPGTDPYEQYF.

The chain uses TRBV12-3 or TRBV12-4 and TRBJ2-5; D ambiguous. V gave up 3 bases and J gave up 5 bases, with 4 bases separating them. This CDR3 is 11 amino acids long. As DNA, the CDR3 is TGTGCCAGCAGTTTCTCGGAGACCCAGTACTTC. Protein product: CASSFSETQYF.

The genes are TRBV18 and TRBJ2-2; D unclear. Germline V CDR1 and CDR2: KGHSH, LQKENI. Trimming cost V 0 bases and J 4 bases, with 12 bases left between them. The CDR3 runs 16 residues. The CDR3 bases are TGTGCCAGCTCACCACCTAGTCAGGATTTCACCGGGGAGCTGTTTTTT. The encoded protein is CASSPPSQDFTGELFF.

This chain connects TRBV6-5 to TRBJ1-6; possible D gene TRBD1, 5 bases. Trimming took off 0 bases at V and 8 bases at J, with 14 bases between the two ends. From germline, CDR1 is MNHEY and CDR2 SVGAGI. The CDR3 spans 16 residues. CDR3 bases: TGTGCCAGCAGTTACTCGAAGGACGCAGGGTATTCACCCCTCCACTTT. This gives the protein CASSYSKDAGYSPLHF.

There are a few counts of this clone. The CDR3 loop is CASSLAGGRVTGELFF. The CDR3 DNA follows: TGTGCCAGCAGCCTTGCGGGAGGCCGGGTCACCGGGGAGCTGTTTTTT. This sequence joins TRBV3-1 (or the pseudogene TRBV3-2) and TRBJ2-2; TRBD2 matches 8 bases. The CDR3 runs to 16 residues. CDR1 and CDR2 from the germline V gene are LGHDT and YNNKEL (reference sequence). J gave up 4 bases and V 4 bases, and 8 bases lay outside the gene matches.

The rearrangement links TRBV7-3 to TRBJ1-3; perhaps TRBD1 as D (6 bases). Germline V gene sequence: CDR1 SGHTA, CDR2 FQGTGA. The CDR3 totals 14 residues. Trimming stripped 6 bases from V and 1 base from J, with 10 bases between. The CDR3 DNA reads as TGTGCCAGCAGACAACAGGGATCTGGAAACACCATATATTTT. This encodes CASRQQGSGNTIYF.

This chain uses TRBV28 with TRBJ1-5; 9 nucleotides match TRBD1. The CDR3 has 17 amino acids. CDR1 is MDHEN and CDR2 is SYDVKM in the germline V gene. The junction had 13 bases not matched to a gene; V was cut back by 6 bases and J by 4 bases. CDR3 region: CASSGRQGTGRNQPQHF. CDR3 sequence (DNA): TGTGCCAGCAGCGGCCGACAGGGGACAGGGAGGAATCAGCCCCAGCATTTT.

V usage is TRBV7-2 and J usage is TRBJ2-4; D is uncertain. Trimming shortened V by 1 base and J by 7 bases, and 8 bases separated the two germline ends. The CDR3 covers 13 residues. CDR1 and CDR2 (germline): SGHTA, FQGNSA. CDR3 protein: CASSLVSVNIQYF. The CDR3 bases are TGTGCCAGCAGCTTAGTTAGTGTGAACATTCAGTACTTC.

This CDR3 is CATSGDRERDGYTF. CDR3 in DNA: TGTGCCACCAGTGGTGACCGGGAGAGGGATGGCTACACCTTC. The gene calls are TRBV24-1 and TRBJ1-2; D remains unclear. CDR1 and CDR2 (germline): KGHDR, SFDVKD. Trimming took 5 bases from V and 6 from J, leaving 15 bases between them. The CDR3 consists of 14 residues.

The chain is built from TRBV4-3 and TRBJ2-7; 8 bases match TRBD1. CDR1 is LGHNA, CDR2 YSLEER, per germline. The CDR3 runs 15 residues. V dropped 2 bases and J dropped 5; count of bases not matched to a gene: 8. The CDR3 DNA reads TGCGCCAGCAGCCAACAAACAGGGGGATGGAACGAGCAGTACTTC. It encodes CASSQQTGGWNEQYF.

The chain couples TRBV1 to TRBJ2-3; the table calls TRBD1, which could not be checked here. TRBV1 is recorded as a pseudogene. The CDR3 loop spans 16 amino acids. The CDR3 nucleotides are TGCACCAGCAGCTCAGGTCCACCGGTTCTCACAGATACGCAGTATTTT. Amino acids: CTSSSGPPVLTDTQYF.

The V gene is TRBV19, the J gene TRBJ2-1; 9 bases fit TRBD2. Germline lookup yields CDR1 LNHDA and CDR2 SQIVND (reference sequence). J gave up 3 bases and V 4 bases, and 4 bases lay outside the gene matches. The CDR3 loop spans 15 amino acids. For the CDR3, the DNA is TGTGCCAGTAGTAGCGCGGGAGGGGGCTACAATGAGCAGTTCTTC. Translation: CASSSAGGGYNEQFF.

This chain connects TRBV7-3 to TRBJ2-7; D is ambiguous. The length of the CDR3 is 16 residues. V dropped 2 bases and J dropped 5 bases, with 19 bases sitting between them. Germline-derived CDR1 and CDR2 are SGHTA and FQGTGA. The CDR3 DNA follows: TGTGCCAGCAGCTTATCTTGGCAACTACCGAGGAACGAGCAGTACTTC. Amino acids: CASSLSWQLPRNEQYF.

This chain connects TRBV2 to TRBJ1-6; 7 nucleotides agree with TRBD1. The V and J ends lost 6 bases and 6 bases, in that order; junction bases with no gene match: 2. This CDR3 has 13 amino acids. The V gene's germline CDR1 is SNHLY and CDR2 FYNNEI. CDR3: CASRGDSNSPLHF. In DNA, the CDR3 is TGTGCCAGCAGGGGGGACAGTAATTCACCCCTCCACTTT.

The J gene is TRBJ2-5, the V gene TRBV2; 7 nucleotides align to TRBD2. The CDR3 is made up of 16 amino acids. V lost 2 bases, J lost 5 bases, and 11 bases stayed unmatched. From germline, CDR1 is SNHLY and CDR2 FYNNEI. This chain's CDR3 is CASSEWARTSGETQYF. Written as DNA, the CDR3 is TGTGCCAGCAGTGAATGGGCCCGGACTAGTGGCGAGACCCAGTACTTC.

This CDR3 reads CASSQAPRSVGETQYF. The CDR3 region has the DNA TGTGCCAGCAGCCAAGCCCCCCGCAGCGTCGGGGAGACCCAGTACTTC. The chain has TRBV3-1 (or the pseudogene TRBV3-2) and TRBJ2-5; D uncertain. The germline CDR1 and CDR2 sequences are LGHDT and YNNKEL (reference sequence). This CDR3 spans 16 amino acids. Trimming took off 1 base at V and 5 bases at J, with 17 bases between the two ends.

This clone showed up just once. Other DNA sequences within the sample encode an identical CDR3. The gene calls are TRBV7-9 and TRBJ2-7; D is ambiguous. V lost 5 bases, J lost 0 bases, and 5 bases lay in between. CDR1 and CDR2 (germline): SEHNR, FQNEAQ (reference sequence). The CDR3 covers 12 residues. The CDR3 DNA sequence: TGTGCCAGCAGCCGCAGCTCCTACGAGCAGTACTTC. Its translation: CASSRSSYEQYF. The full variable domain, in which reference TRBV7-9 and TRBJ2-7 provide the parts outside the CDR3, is DTGVSQNPRHKITKRGQNVTFRCDPISEHNRLYWYRQTLGQGPEFLTYFQNEAQLEKSRLLSDRFSAERPKGSFSTLEIQRTEQGDSAMYLCASSRSSYEQYFGPGTRLTVT.

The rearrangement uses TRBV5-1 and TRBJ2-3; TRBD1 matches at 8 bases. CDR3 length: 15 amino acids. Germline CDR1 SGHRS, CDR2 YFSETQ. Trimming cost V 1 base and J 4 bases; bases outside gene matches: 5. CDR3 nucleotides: TGCGCCAGCAGCTTGTCGCAGGGGGCGTCAGATACGCAGTATTTT. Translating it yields CASSLSQGASDTQYF.

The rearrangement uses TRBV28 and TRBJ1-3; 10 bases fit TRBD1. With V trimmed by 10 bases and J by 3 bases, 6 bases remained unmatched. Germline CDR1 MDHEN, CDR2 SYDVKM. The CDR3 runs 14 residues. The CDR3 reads CATIDRGRGNTIYF. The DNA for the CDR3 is TGTGCCACCATAGACAGGGGGCGTGGAAACACCATATATTTT.

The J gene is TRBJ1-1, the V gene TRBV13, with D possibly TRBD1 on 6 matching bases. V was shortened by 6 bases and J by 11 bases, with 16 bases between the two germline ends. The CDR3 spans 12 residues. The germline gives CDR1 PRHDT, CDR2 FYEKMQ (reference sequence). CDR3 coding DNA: TGTGCCAGCAGAGAAGGGGGGGCACGGGCTTTCTTT. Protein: CASREGGARAFF.

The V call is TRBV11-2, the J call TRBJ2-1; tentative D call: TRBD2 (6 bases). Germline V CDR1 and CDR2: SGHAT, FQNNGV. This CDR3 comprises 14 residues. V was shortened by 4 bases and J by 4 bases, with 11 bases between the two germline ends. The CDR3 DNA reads TGTGCCAGCAGCTCACCCGGGACTTACAATGAGCAGTTCTTC. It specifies CASSSPGTYNEQFF.

Written as DNA, the CDR3 is TGTGCCACAAGGGGCGTGCGGGACAGGGTTCTATACACCATATATTTT. It is translated as CATRGVRDRVLYTIYF. V is TRBV24-1 and J is TRBJ1-3; 9 bases match TRBD1. This CDR3 is built from 16 residues. The germline gives CDR1 KGHDR, CDR2 SFDVKD. V shed 10 bases, J shed 8 bases, and the junction held 17 bases outside the gene matches.

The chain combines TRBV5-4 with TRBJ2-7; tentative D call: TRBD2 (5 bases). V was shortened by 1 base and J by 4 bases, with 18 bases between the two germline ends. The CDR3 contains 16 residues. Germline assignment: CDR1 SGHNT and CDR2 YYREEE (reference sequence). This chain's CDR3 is CASSLYPGDRGYEQYF. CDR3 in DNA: TGTGCCAGCAGCTTGTATCCAGGAGATCGGGGTTACGAGCAGTACTTC.

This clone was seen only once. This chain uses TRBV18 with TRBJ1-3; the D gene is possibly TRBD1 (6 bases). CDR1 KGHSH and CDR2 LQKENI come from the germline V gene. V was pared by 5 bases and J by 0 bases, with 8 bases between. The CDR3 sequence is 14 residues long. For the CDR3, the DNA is TGTGCCAGCTCATCGGACAGCTCTGGAAACACCATATATTTT. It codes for CASSSDSSGNTIYF.

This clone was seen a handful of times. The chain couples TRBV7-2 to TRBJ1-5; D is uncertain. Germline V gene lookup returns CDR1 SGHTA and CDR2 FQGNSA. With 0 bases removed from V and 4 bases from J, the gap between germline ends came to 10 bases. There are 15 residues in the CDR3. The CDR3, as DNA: TGTGCCAGCAGCTTAGCGTTGGCCGGGAATCAGCCCCAGCATTTT. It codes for CASSLALAGNQPQHF.

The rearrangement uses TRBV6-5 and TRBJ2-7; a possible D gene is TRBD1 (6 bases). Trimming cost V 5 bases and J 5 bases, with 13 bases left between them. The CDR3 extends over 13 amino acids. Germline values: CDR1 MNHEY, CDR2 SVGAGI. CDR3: CASSIRQVDEQYF. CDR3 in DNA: TGTGCCAGCAGTATCCGACAGGTTGACGAGCAGTACTTC.

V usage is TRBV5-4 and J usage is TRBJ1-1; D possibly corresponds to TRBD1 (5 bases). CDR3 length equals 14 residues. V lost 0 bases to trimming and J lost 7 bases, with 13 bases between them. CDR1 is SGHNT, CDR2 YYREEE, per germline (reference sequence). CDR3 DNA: TGTGCCAGCAGCTTGGCCGTAGGGGTTGGTGAAGCTTTCTTT. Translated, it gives CASSLAVGVGEAFF.